This T cell receptor (beta chain) was identified in a study of shared clonotypes between healthy human individuals. Across the whole study: The cohort had two women and three men, ages 18 to 49.

The germline V gene has CDR1 SEHNR and CDR2 FQNEAQ (reference sequence). V was clipped by 5 bases and J by 8 bases; unmatched bases: 14. CDR3 length: 16 residues. Regarding this clone: Its antigen is not identified.

Each cell subset's genomic DNA was divided evenly among several immunoSEQ plates. TCRdb keeps only in-frame clones here, not all; method: immunoSEQ multiplex PCR. The sample contains roughly 1.4 million clones, around 98.5% of which appear only once. Whole-study results and caveats: For naive CD4 cells, roughly 4.6% of clonotypes were shared across a handful of donors.

In the CD4+ fraction, cells were divided into CD45RA+ naive and CD45RA-negative memory subsets. Source material: naive CD4+ T cells sorted from blood. Subset given: CD45RA+ positively selected. This TCR derives from a man younger than 40 in good health. The J gene is TRBJ1-4, the V gene TRBV7-9, with 7 bases aligning to TRBD1. The DNA of the CDR3 is TGTGCCAGCAGCCATGCCCCTGACAGGGCTGAGGAAAAACTGTTTTTT. It is translated as CASSHAPDRAEEKLFF.